The present entry profiles one TCR beta chain with its context. These data come from a study of blood T cell repertoires in COVID-19. Cohorts were based on clinical histories the participants reported. Two negative PCRs, clearance, or symptom resolution were required of recovered Cohort 3 donors. The germline V gene encodes CDR1 SGHAT and CDR2 FQNNGV. CDR3 length: 14 amino acids. Trimming left V 5 bases short and J 2 bases short, with 10 bases between. Sequencing used immunoSEQ multiplex PCR; TCRdb keeps in-frame clones, though not all of them. The sample consists of 350,000 or so clones, roughly 84% of them appearing once.

The rearrangement joins TRBV11-2 to TRBJ2-1; tentatively, D is TRBD2 (5 bases). This receptor was identified in a woman in her twenties or thirties who had recovered from COVID-19. Specimen: PBMCs or T cells enriched from blood (not recorded which). CDR3 sequence (DNA): TGTGCCAGCAGCCCCCCCGGGGCCTACAATGAGCAGTTCTTC. This codes for CASSPPGAYNEQFF.